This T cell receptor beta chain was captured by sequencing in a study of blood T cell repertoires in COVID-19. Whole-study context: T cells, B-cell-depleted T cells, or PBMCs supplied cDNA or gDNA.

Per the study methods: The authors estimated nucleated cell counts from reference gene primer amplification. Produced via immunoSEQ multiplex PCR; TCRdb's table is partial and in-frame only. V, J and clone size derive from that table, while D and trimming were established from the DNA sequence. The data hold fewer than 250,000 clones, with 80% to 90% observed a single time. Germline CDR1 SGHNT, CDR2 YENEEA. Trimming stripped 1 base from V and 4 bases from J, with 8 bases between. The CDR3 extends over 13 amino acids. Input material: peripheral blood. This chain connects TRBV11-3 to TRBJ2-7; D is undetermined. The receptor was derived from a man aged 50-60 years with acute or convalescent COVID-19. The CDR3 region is CASSLGQEYEQYF. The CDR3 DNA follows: TGTGCCAGCAGCTTAGGGCAGGAATACGAGCAGTACTTC. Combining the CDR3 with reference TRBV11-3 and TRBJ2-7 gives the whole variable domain EAGVVQSPRYKIIEKKQPVAFWCNPISGHNTLYWYLQNLGQGPELLIRYENEEAVDDSQLPKDRFSAERLKGVDSTLKIQPAELGDSAVYLCASSLGQEYEQYFGPGTRLTVT.